This entry concerns a single TCR beta chain. Antigen: not known. The record originates from a study of cytomegalovirus exposure and HLA in healthy donors. Findings and limits, study-wide: There were some V segments, including TRBV6-2 and TRBV6-3, excluded as indistinguishable. Investigators reported 164 TCR beta chains as tied to cytomegalovirus.

PCR primers comprised 60 Vbeta and 13 Jbeta primers. Libraries were prepared by immunoSEQ multiplex PCR; TCRdb keeps only in-frame clonotypes and omits some of them. The sample's table shows 100,000 to 150,000 clones. V lost 7 bases and J lost 4; bases outside the gene matches: 13. This CDR3 has 16 amino acids. The germline gives CDR1 PRHDT, CDR2 FYEKMQ (reference sequence). The sequence derives from a man in his forties in good health and CMV-seronegative. V and J are TRBV13 and TRBJ2-1; 7 bases line up with TRBD1. Material: PBMCs. CDR3 sequence (DNA): TGTGCCAGCACCCTAGAGGGACAGAAGGGTTACAATGAGCAGTTCTTC. Amino acid sequence: CASTLEGQKGYNEQFF.